The 32 T cell receptor beta chains below come from one sample, sequenced in a study of CXCR3-negative and CXCR3-positive naive CD8 T cells. Study-wide points: CXCR3-positive naive cells carried more hydrophobic TRB CDR3s than CXCR3-negative ones.

These receptors' antigens are unknown. The TRB libraries of cDNA were built by UMI-labeled 5' RACE. From its re-call of the 5' RACE reads, TCRdb lists each CDR3 protein once, without DNA. Here the sample table reports about 150,000 distinct CDR3 sequences. Sequenced material: naive CXCR3+ CD8+ T cells from blood. The subset here: CD45RO-CCR7+CD27+CD95- naive CD8+ T cells expressing CXCR3 (TNR3+). These receptors all stem from a human donor in good health. Some clones in this sample may be carry-over from other donors' samples.

The chain has TRBV7-9 and TRBJ2-1; absent DNA, TCRdb's TRBD1 call cannot be checked. This CDR3 is built from 16 residues. CDR1 and CDR2 (germline): SEHNR, FQNEAQ (reference sequence). CDR3 protein: CASSPGQGRDYNEQFF.

This rearrangement joins TRBV19 to TRBJ2-7; the TCRdb D gene call, TRBD2, has no DNA to confirm it. There are 15 residues in the CDR3. Germline V gives CDR1 LNHDA, CDR2 SQIVND (reference sequence). The CDR3 sequence: CASSAPSGETYEQYF.

The chain combines TRBV4-3 with TRBJ1-5; no DNA is available, so the TRBD1 call from TCRdb remains unchecked. CDR1 is LGHNA, CDR2 YSLEER, per germline. This CDR3 spans 14 amino acids. CDR3: CASSQSSGNQPQHF.

This chain connects TRBV6-5 to TRBJ2-1; TCRdb indicates TRBD2, and absent DNA this call remains unverified. Germline V gene lookup returns CDR1 MNHEY and CDR2 SVGAGI. The CDR3 is 15 residues long. The CDR3 loop is CASSYGPPAGNEQFF.

The chain uses TRBV7-6 and TRBJ2-5. This CDR3 has 13 residues. Germline CDR1 is SGHVS and CDR2 is FNYEAQ. The chain's CDR3 is CASSSLPQETQYF.

The genes are TRBV28 and TRBJ2-7; without DNA, the TCRdb call of TRBD2 cannot be checked. This CDR3 contains 14 residues. Looked up from germline, CDR1 is MDHEN and CDR2 is SYDVKM. The CDR3 region is CASSLLAESYEQYF.

V gene TRBV29-1 combines with J gene TRBJ2-2; TCRdb's D call, TRBD2, is unchecked because there is no DNA. The CDR3 contains 16 residues. The germline V gene encodes CDR1 SQVTM and CDR2 ANQGSEA. CDR3 sequence reads: CSVEDRGQGGTGELFF.

The V and J genes are TRBV7-8 and TRBJ1-6; TCRdb indicates TRBD1, and absent DNA this call remains unverified. The CDR3 totals 16 residues. The germline V gene encodes CDR1 SGHVS and CDR2 FQNEAQ. The CDR3 loop is CASSLTGHFYNSPLHF.

The genes are TRBV7-9 and TRBJ2-4; TCRdb's assignment of TRBD2 cannot be checked, as there is no DNA. The germline gives CDR1 SEHNR, CDR2 FQNEAQ (reference sequence). The CDR3 runs to 18 residues. CDR3 sequence reads: CASSSLLLTGGPGNIQYF.

The rearrangement uses TRBV28 and TRBJ2-3; TCRdb lists TRBD1, though no DNA is available to test this call. Germline loops: CDR1 MDHEN, CDR2 SYDVKM. This CDR3 has 11 amino acids. CDR3 amino acids: CASSLQGPQYF.

V gene TRBV12-5 combines with J gene TRBJ2-7; the TRBD1 assignment by TCRdb is unverifiable without DNA. The germline gives CDR1 LGHNT, CDR2 FRNRAP. The CDR3 runs to 16 residues. The CDR3 sequence: CASGLSLGVAAYEQYF.

J is TRBJ1-2 and V is TRBV6-6. Per germline, CDR1 MNHNY and CDR2 SVGAGI (reference sequence). The CDR3 is made up of 14 amino acids. This chain's CDR3 is CASSYSPGLEGYTF.

The CDR3 reads CASSPLTGDAGELFF. The chain is built from TRBV7-9 and TRBJ2-2; without DNA, the TCRdb call of TRBD1 cannot be checked. This CDR3 has 15 amino acids. CDR1 is SEHNR and CDR2 is FQNEAQ in the germline V gene (reference sequence).

V gene TRBV3-1 combines with J gene TRBJ2-1; the D call from TCRdb, TRBD1, cannot be confirmed without DNA. The CDR3 length is 15 residues. Germline V gene sequence: CDR1 LGHDT, CDR2 YNNKEL (reference sequence). This CDR3 reads CASSRNRDLYNEQFF.

The gene calls are TRBV5-4 and TRBJ1-1. This CDR3 spans 13 amino acids. The germline V gene encodes CDR1 SGHNT and CDR2 YYREEE (reference sequence). The CDR3 spells CASSTRGDTEAFF.

This chain connects TRBV28 to TRBJ2-7; TCRdb indicates TRBD2, and absent DNA this call remains unverified. The CDR3 has 15 residues. Germline loops: CDR1 MDHEN, CDR2 SYDVKM. The CDR3 reads CASSPGLAGASEQYF.

The CDR3 sequence: CASSQDRTLGSEAFF. The chain recombines TRBV4-3 with TRBJ1-1. Germline lookup yields CDR1 LGHNA and CDR2 YSLEER. This CDR3 has 15 residues.

This chain links TRBV12-3 or TRBV12-4 with TRBJ1-3. The CDR3 totals 11 residues. CDR3 region: CASSWGNTIYF.

V and J are TRBV18 and TRBJ2-1; TCRdb proposes TRBD2, but this gene call is untestable without DNA. This CDR3 is built from 16 residues. Germline V gene sequence: CDR1 KGHSH, CDR2 LQKENI. The CDR3 loop reads CASSPPRGEKEDEQFF.

The genes are TRBV28 and TRBJ1-1; TCRdb reports TRBD1, a call that lacks DNA to check it against. CDR1 and CDR2 from the germline V gene are MDHEN and SYDVKM. This CDR3 spans 15 amino acids. CDR3 in amino acids: CASSLWTGVNTEAFF.

V is TRBV29-1 and J is TRBJ2-7. The CDR3 extends over 13 amino acids. Germline V lookup: CDR1 SQVTM, CDR2 ANQGSEA. The CDR3 reads CSVETDSSYEQYF.

This chain joins TRBV13 and TRBJ2-7; TCRdb picks TRBD1, but there is no DNA to check that call. The germline CDR1 and CDR2 sequences are PRHDT and FYEKMQ (reference sequence). The CDR3 totals 15 residues. CDR3 sequence: CASSFSDGGKGEQYF.

The rearrangement uses TRBV4-2 and TRBJ2-3; TCRdb designates TRBD1, a call that cannot be tested without DNA. This CDR3 contains 15 residues. Germline values: CDR1 LGHNA, CDR2 YNFKEQ. The CDR3 is CASSQREGGTDTQYF.

J is TRBJ1-1 and V is TRBV20-1; TCRdb's assignment of TRBD1 cannot be checked, as there is no DNA. This CDR3 is 18 amino acids long. Germline lookup yields CDR1 DFQATT and CDR2 SNEGSKA (reference sequence). The CDR3 sequence: CSAVYVHLNRIMNTEAFF.

The chain combines TRBV28 with TRBJ2-3; checking the TCRdb D call of TRBD1 is not possible without DNA. CDR1 is MDHEN and CDR2 is SYDVKM in the germline V gene. The CDR3 has 16 residues. This chain's CDR3 is CASSVVGSGEADTQYF.

This CDR3 is CASSPRAAYEQFF. This rearrangement joins TRBV3-1 to TRBJ2-1. Germline CDR1 is LGHDT and CDR2 is YNNKEL (reference sequence). This CDR3 spans 13 amino acids.

Here the CDR3 reads CASSAIGAGGPDTQYF. The chain recombines TRBV5-1 with TRBJ2-3; the D gene TCRdb calls, TRBD2, cannot be checked with no DNA. The CDR3 has 16 residues. Germline V gene sequence: CDR1 SGHRS, CDR2 YFSETQ.

The J gene is TRBJ2-7, the V gene TRBV28; TCRdb's D call of TRBD1 is untestable without DNA. Germline CDR1 and CDR2: MDHEN and SYDVKM. There are 19 residues in the CDR3. CDR3: CASSLPTIKGSWTSYEQYF.

The chain links TRBV6-2 or TRBV6-3 to TRBJ2-7; TCRdb's D call, TRBD2, is unchecked because there is no DNA. In germline, CDR1 is MNHEY, CDR2 SVGEGT. This CDR3 has 19 residues. CDR3 protein: CASSYASGKVLGSSYEQYF.

V is TRBV24-1 and J is TRBJ2-1; TCRdb lists TRBD2, though no DNA is available to test this call. CDR3 length: 16 amino acids. Germline lookup yields CDR1 KGHDR and CDR2 SFDVKD. The CDR3 loop is CATSVTSEGDYNEQFF.

The chain is built from TRBV28 and TRBJ2-7; TCRdb reports TRBD1, a call that lacks DNA to check it against. CDR3 length: 15 residues. Germline V gene data show CDR1 as MDHEN and CDR2 as SYDVKM. The chain's CDR3 is CASSSPRQGSYEQYF.

The CDR3 spells CASSLVGLAGDEQFF. This rearrangement joins TRBV5-1 to TRBJ2-1; TCRdb picks TRBD2, but there is no DNA to check that call. Per germline, CDR1 SGHRS and CDR2 YFSETQ. The CDR3 has 15 residues.